The next 29 T cell receptor beta chains were all read from a single sample in a study of T cells in Graves' hyperthyroidism and ophthalmopathy (dated by TCRdb to between 2019 and 2020). Receptors were amplified or captured by multiplex PCR. TCRdb records Illumina HiSeq 2000 as the sequencer. The TCR beta CDR3 regions were amplified from RNA transcripts. A first-round RT-PCR of the TCR CDR3 used the HTBI primer set with the Qiagen OneStep RT-PCR kit. TCRdb handled the public reads itself, with Q25 trimming in fastp and clone calling in MiXCR, and kept productive beta chains. Rows matching on CDR3 protein sequence are summarized as one entry with the most common DNA and genes. The sample table shows 500,000 to 600,000 distinct CDR3 sequences, and more than 45% are seen once. The top ten clones comprise 15% to 20% of the sample. Sequences were obtained from peripheral blood or thyroid tissue (not recorded which). The origin of the receptors is an adult woman with Graves' disease, either hyperthyroidism or ophthalmopathy (not recorded which).

This rearrangement joins TRBV6-1 to TRBJ1-2; TRBD1 aligns across 7 bases. With V trimmed by 5 bases and J by 4 bases, 10 bases remained unmatched. The germline CDR1 and CDR2 sequences are MNHNS and SASEGT. This CDR3 comprises 15 residues. The DNA of the CDR3 is TGTGCCAGCAGTCCAGTGACCGGGACAGTCTATGGCTACACCTTC. This encodes CASSPVTGTVYGYTF.

The chain uses TRBV10-3 and TRBJ2-1, with a weak D call TRBD2 (6 bases). There are 15 residues in the CDR3. Per the germline V gene, CDR1 is ENHRY and CDR2 is SYGVKD. Trimming took off 3 bases at V and 0 bases at J, with 9 bases between the two ends. As DNA, the CDR3 is TGTGCCATCAGTGACCCGCGGGGCTCCTACAATGAGCAGTTCTTC. It encodes CAISDPRGSYNEQFF.

The table lists this clonotype with many counts. The rearrangement joins TRBV12-3 or TRBV12-4 to TRBJ1-1; 7 nucleotides match TRBD1. The CDR3 sequence is 15 residues long. V lost 4 bases and J lost 0; bases outside the gene matches: 5. CDR3 in amino acids: CASSWPGQMNTEAFF. The CDR3 bases are TGTGCCAGCAGTTGGCCGGGACAGATGAACACTGAAGCTTTCTTT.

The chain recombines TRBV7-8 with TRBJ2-5; no clear D gene. Germline values: CDR1 SGHVS, CDR2 FQNEAQ. The V end lost 5 bases, the J end lost 5 bases, and 24 bases lay between the germline ends. The CDR3 covers 17 residues. As DNA, the CDR3 is TGTGCCAGCAGCCAAGCCCCGGGCCTCGGCTATGGCGAGACCCAGTACTTC. This encodes CASSQAPGLGYGETQYF. The full variable domain, with the rest looked up from reference TRBV7-8 and TRBJ2-5, is GAGVSQSPRYKVAKRGQDVALRCDPISGHVSLFWYQQALGQGPEFLTYFQNEAQLDKSGLPSDRFFAERPEGSVSTLKIQRTQQEDSAVYLCASSQAPGLGYGETQYFGPGTRLLVL.

The chain uses TRBV2 and TRBJ2-6, with TRBD1 as a possible D gene (6 bases). Germline V gene data show CDR1 as SNHLY and CDR2 as FYNNEI. CDR3 length equals 14 residues. V dropped 11 bases and J dropped 2 bases, with 13 bases sitting between them. The CDR3 here is CAGGRGTGANVLTF. The CDR3 region has the DNA TGTGCCGGCGGCAGGGGCACTGGGGCCAACGTCCTGACTTTC.

The table lists this clonotype with many counts. V and J are TRBV7-8 and TRBJ2-7, with D tentatively TRBD1 (5 bases). CDR3 length equals 13 residues. The germline gives CDR1 SGHVS, CDR2 FQNEAQ. V was clipped by 3 bases and J by 6 bases, with 12 bases between them. The CDR3 loop is CASSFGQGTEQYF. CDR3 nucleotide sequence: TGTGCCAGCAGCTTCGGGCAGGGCACCGAGCAGTACTTC.

There are many counts of this clonotype. The junction departs from germline at one end; a sequencing error may be responsible. The chain recombines TRBV7-9 with TRBJ1-5; TRBD1 aligns across 9 bases. The CDR3 loop spans 14 amino acids. Germline-derived CDR1 and CDR2 are SEHNR and FQNEAQ (reference sequence). CDR3 residues: CASSLTGGGQPQHF. The CDR3 bases are TGCGCCAGCAGCTTGACAGGGGGAGGGCAGCCCCAGCATTTT.

This clonotype appeared many times. The gene calls are TRBV7-9 and TRBJ2-7, with 7 positions matching TRBD2. V was pared by 1 base and J by 4 bases, with 10 bases of the junction left unmatched. The CDR3 is 16 residues long. From germline, CDR1 is SEHNR and CDR2 FQNEAQ (reference sequence). The CDR3 sequence is CASSLVRTRSYYEQYF. The CDR3 bases are TGTGCCAGCAGCTTAGTCCGGACTAGGAGCTATTACGAGCAGTACTTC.

The chain recombines TRBV29-1 with TRBJ1-1, with D possibly being TRBD1 (6 bases). The CDR3 has 13 residues. V lost 2 bases and J 2 bases, leaving 9 bases between the germline ends. Germline CDR1 and CDR2: SQVTM and ANQGSEA. The CDR3 loop is CSVETGSNTEAFF. CDR3 bases: TGCAGCGTTGAAACAGGGTCAAACACTGAAGCTTTCTTT.

This clonotype was seen many times. The gene calls are TRBV4-1 and TRBJ2-7; D is possibly TRBD1 (5 bases). Germline loops: CDR1 MGHRA, CDR2 YSYEKL. The V end was cut by 1 base, the J end by 2 bases, with 12 bases between. The CDR3 totals 15 residues. The chain's CDR3 is CASSQAPLTAYEQYF. The CDR3 nucleotides are TGCGCCAGCAGCCAAGCCCCCTTGACAGCCTACGAGCAGTACTTC.

The genes are TRBV12-3 or TRBV12-4 and TRBJ1-1; D may be TRBD1 (5 bases). Between the trimmed V and J ends, which lost 6 bases and 0 bases, there was a span of 11 bases. CDR3 size: 14 residues. The CDR3 sequence is CASRTQGVNTEAFF. CDR3 DNA sequence: TGTGCCAGCAGGACCCAAGGGGTGAACACTGAAGCTTTCTTT.

The V gene is TRBV11-3, the J gene TRBJ1-1, with D perhaps matching TRBD1 (5 bases). Trimming left V 4 bases short and J 6 bases short, with 12 bases between. Germline values: CDR1 SGHNT, CDR2 YENEEA. The CDR3 has 13 amino acids. The CDR3 nucleotides are TGTGCCAGCAGCTCGACAGCCGAAGCTGAAGCTTTCTTT. It translates to CASSSTAEAEAFF.

This clonotype turned up a few times. J is TRBJ1-5 and V is TRBV7-6, with 10 nucleotides matching TRBD1. Germline V lookup: CDR1 SGHVS, CDR2 FNYEAQ. The V segment lost 4 bases and the J segment 6 bases; nucleotides outside the gene matches: 3. The CDR3 spans 14 residues. DNA for the CDR3: TGTGCCAGCAGCTCGGACAGGGGGACTCAGCCCCAGCATTTT. This translates into CASSSDRGTQPQHF.

There are many counts of this clonotype. The chain joins TRBV30 to TRBJ1-3; 10 positions agree with TRBD1. The CDR3 has 15 residues. Trimming took 5 bases from V and 3 from J; bases not matched to a gene: 7. The germline V gene encodes CDR1 GTSNPN and CDR2 SVGIG (reference sequence). The CDR3 loop reads CAWAPWDRGGNTIYF. The CDR3 DNA reads as TGTGCCTGGGCCCCCTGGGACAGGGGTGGAAACACCATATATTTT.

At least ten counts were recorded for this clonotype. The chain has TRBV7-9 and TRBJ1-2, with D maybe TRBD1 (6 bases). Germline-derived CDR1 and CDR2 are SEHNR and FQNEAQ (reference sequence). CDR3 size: 18 residues. Between the trimmed V and J ends, which lost 1 base and 8 bases, there was a span of 26 bases. CDR3 sequence reads: CASSLVPVSRGGAEGYTF. In DNA form, the CDR3 reads TGTGCCAGCAGCTTAGTTCCGGTCAGTCGCGGGGGCGCGGAGGGCTACACCTTC.

There are many counts of this clonotype. The chain carries TRBV20-1 and TRBJ2-2, with D tentatively TRBD2 (5 bases). The CDR3 contains 14 residues. Per the germline V gene, CDR1 is DFQATT and CDR2 is SNEGSKA (reference sequence). Trimming took off 6 bases at V and 5 bases at J, with 16 bases between the two ends. For the CDR3, the DNA is TGCAGTGCCCAAGAGGGCCGTGAGACCGGGGAGCTGTTTTTT. This translates into CSAQEGRETGELFF.

This clonotype was detected ten times or more. The chain carries TRBV20-1 and TRBJ2-7; 14 positions agree with TRBD2. The CDR3 is made up of 15 amino acids. V dropped 6 bases and J dropped 6; count of bases not matched to a gene: 10. Germline assignment: CDR1 DFQATT and CDR2 SNEGSKA (reference sequence). Here the CDR3 DNA reads TGCAGTGCGCCTCCGGGACTAGCGGGAGTCCCCGAGCAGTACTTC. The encoded protein is CSAPPGLAGVPEQYF.

The chain recombines TRBV10-3 with TRBJ1-5; D is perhaps TRBD1 (5 bases). Trimming took off 3 bases at V and 6 bases at J, with 15 bases between the two ends. The CDR3 length is 15 residues. CDR1 and CDR2 from the germline V gene are ENHRY and SYGVKD. The CDR3 loop reads CAISEGAGLSQPQHF. The CDR3 DNA sequence: TGTGCCATCAGTGAAGGCGCAGGGTTGAGTCAGCCCCAGCATTTT.

The chain has TRBV7-2 and TRBJ2-5; TRBD2 matches at 7 bases. This CDR3 has 11 residues. J gave up 7 bases and V 11 bases, and 7 bases lay outside the gene matches. Germline-derived CDR1 and CDR2 are SGHTA and FQGNSA. For the CDR3, the DNA is TGTGCCTGCGCGGGAGTAGCGACCCAGTACTTC. It translates to CACAGVATQYF.

This clonotype was recorded at least ten times. This chain joins TRBV6-6 and TRBJ1-1; the D gene is possibly TRBD1 (5 bases). Germline CDR1 and CDR2: MNHNY and SVGAGI (reference sequence). Trimming pared 0 bases from V and 11 bases from J, leaving 16 bases between. CDR3 length: 14 amino acids. CDR3 coding DNA: TGTGCCAGCAGTTACTCGTCGGCCGGGACGGAGGCTTTCTTT. This encodes CASSYSSAGTEAFF.

V and J are TRBV2 and TRBJ2-7, with 8 bases aligning to TRBD2. Per germline, CDR1 SNHLY and CDR2 FYNNEI. Trimming removed 6 bases from V and 1 base from J; junction bases left unmatched: 5. The CDR3 covers 14 residues. The CDR3 DNA is TGTGCCAGCAGAGAGCGGGAGTTTTCCTACGAGCAGTACTTC. Translating it yields CASREREFSYEQYF.

The sample holds many counts of this clonotype. The V gene is TRBV7-3, the J gene TRBJ2-2; 8 bases are a match to TRBD1. Germline-derived CDR1 and CDR2 are SGHTA and FQGTGA. The CDR3 has 15 amino acids. J gave up 6 bases and V 5 bases, and 8 bases lay outside the gene matches. In nucleotides, the CDR3 is TGTGCCAGCAGCCGAGGACAGGGAAGCGCCGGGGAGCTGTTTTTT. It translates to CASSRGQGSAGELFF.

The CDR3 sequence is CSARLAYPYF. The CDR3 DNA reads TGCAGTGCTAGATTGGCGTACCCGTACTTC. The J gene is TRBJ2-5, the V gene TRBV20-1; D not certain. CDR3 length: 10 residues. The V end was cut by 2 bases, the J end by 13 bases, with 11 bases between. Germline lookup yields CDR1 DFQATT and CDR2 SNEGSKA (reference sequence).

This clonotype was observed at least ten times. The J gene is TRBJ1-5, the V gene TRBV5-1; no clear D gene. V lost 0 bases, J lost 0 bases, and 4 bases lay in between. The length of the CDR3 is 14 residues. Germline CDR1 and CDR2: SGHRS and YFSETQ. The CDR3: CASSLGISNQPQHF. The DNA of the CDR3 is TGCGCCAGCAGCTTGGGCATTAGCAATCAGCCCCAGCATTTT.

This clonotype was seen more than once but under ten times. The chain links TRBV3-1 to TRBJ1-3; D ambiguous. The CDR3 totals 15 residues. V was trimmed by 0 bases and J by 6 bases, leaving 12 bases between them. From germline, CDR1 is LGHDT and CDR2 YNNKEL (reference sequence). CDR3 nucleotide sequence: TGTGCCAGCAGCCAAGATACTTCGGGTGTAAACACCATATATTTT. Its translation: CASSQDTSGVNTIYF.

This clonotype appeared a few times. The genes are TRBV20-1 and TRBJ2-3; D unresolved. Deletions cut 5 bases from V and 2 bases from J, with 2 bases between. Germline CDR1 and CDR2: DFQATT and SNEGSKA (reference sequence). The CDR3 is made up of 10 amino acids. The CDR3 spells CSAATDTQYF. The CDR3 DNA follows: TGCAGTGCTGCCACAGATACGCAGTATTTT.

This clonotype was recorded many times. The chain links TRBV20-1 to TRBJ2-2; 14 nucleotides match TRBD2. The germline gives CDR1 DFQATT, CDR2 SNEGSKA (reference sequence). V was clipped by 6 bases and J by 5 bases; unmatched bases: 8. The CDR3 extends over 16 amino acids. CDR3 in amino acids: CSAGTSGSGGTGELFF. DNA for the CDR3: TGCAGTGCCGGGACTAGCGGGAGCGGGGGGACCGGGGAGCTGTTTTTT.

This clonotype has a count of ten or more. This chain joins TRBV2 and TRBJ2-2; 9 bases map to TRBD2. The CDR3 extends over 14 amino acids. CDR1 SNHLY and CDR2 FYNNEI come from the germline V gene. V shed 8 bases and J 6 bases; nucleotides not matched to a gene: 7. CDR3 in DNA: TGTGCCAGCGTTAGCGGGAGAGGAGCCGGGGAGCTGTTTTTT. Protein: CASVSGRGAGELFF.

The rearrangement uses TRBV7-6 and TRBJ1-2, with a possible D match to TRBD1 (6 bases). The CDR3 sequence is 13 residues long. Germline assignment: CDR1 SGHVS and CDR2 FNYEAQ. Between the trimmed V and J ends, which lost 3 bases and 4 bases, there was a span of 9 bases. The CDR3 sequence: CASSLLGAYGYTF. In DNA form, the CDR3 reads TGTGCCAGCAGCTTGCTGGGGGCCTATGGCTACACCTTC.